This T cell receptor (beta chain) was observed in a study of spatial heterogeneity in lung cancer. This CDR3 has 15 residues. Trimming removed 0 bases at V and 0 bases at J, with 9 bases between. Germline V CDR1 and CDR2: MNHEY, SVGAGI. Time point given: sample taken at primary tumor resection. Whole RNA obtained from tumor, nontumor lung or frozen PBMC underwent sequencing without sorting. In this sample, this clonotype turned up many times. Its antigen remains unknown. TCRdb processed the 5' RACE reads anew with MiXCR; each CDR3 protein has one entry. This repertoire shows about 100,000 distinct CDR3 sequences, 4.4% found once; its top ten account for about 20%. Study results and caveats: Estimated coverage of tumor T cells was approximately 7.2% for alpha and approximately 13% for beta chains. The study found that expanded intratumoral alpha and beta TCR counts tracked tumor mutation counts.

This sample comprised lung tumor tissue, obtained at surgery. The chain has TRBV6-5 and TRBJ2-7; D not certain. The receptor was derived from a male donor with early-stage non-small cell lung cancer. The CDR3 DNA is TGTGCCAGCAGTTACTCTAACTTCAACTCCTACGAGCAGTACTTC. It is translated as CASSYSNFNSYEQYF.